This TCR beta chain stems from a study of blood T cell repertoires in COVID-19. Study-level information: In each case, the material was cDNA or gDNA derived from T cells, B-cell-depleted T cells, or PBMCs.

The authors' processing: Reference gene primer amplification yielded estimated nucleated cell counts. Data came from immunoSEQ multiplex PCR; TCRdb stores just in-frame clones and leaves some out. V and J calls and clone size are given by that table; D and trimming were obtained from the DNA. The sample includes 190,000 or so clones, over 75% of them seen just once. There are 16 residues in the CDR3. Germline V CDR1 and CDR2: SGHTA, FQGNSA. V lost 2 bases to trimming and J lost 5 bases; unmatched junction nucleotides: 3. Sequenced sample: peripheral blood. The clonotype comes from a woman at least 80 years old with active or convalescent COVID-19. The chain recombines TRBV7-2 with TRBJ2-3, with 14 bases that match TRBD2. This CDR3 is CASSLRLAGGIDTQYF. The DNA of the CDR3 is TGTGCCAGCAGCTTAAGACTAGCGGGGGGGATAGATACGCAGTATTTT.